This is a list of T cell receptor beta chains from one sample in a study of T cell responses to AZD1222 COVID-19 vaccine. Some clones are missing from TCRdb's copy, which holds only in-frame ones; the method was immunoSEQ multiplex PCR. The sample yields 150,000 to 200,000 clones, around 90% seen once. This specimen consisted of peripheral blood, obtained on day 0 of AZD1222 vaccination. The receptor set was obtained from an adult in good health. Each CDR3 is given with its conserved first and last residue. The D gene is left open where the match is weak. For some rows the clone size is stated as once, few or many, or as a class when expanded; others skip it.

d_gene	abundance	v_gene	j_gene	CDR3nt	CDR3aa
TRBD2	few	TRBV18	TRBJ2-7	TGTGCCAGCTCACCAGGGGCGGGAGGGGACGAGCAGTACTTC	CASSPGAGGDEQYF
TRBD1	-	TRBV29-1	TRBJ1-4	TGCAGCGTTCCGGGACAGGGGGCAGGTTATGAAAAACTGTTTTTT	CSVPGQGAGYEKLFF
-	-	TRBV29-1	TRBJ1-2	TGCAGCGTTGAAGGGACAGCCTATGGCTACACCTTC	CSVEGTAYGYTF
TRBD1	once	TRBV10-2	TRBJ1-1	TGCGCCAGCAGTGAGTCAGGGGGCTCGGCTGAAGCTTTCTTT	CASSESGGSAEAFF
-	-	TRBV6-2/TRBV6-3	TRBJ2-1	TGTGCCAGCAGCTCCGGACTGTACAATGAGCAGTTCTTC	CASSSGLYNEQFF
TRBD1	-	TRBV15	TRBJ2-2	TGTGCCACCAGCAGAGTGACAGGGGGTAACACCGGGGAGCTGTTTTTT	CATSRVTGGNTGELFF
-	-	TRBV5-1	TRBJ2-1	TGCGCCAGCAATTACCCGGCGGGGAATCGTAATGAGCAGTTCTTC	CASNYPAGNRNEQFF
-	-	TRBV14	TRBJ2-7	TGTGCCAGCAGTCCCCTAGCACTGACTGGGGACGAGCAGTACTTC	CASSPLALTGDEQYF
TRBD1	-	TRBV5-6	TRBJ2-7	TGTGCCAGCAGGTGGACAGGGGCTGCTTCCTACGAGCAGTACTTC	CASRWTGAASYEQYF
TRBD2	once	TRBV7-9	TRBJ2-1	TGTGCCAGCAGCTCATTATCGGGACTAGCGGGATCGGCTGAGCAGTTCTTC	CASSSLSGLAGSAEQFF
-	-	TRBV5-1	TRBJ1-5	TGCGCCAGCAGCTTGGGGGGGGCGAGCAATCAGCCCCAGCATTTT	CASSLGGASNQPQHF
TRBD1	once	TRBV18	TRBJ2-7	TGTGCCAGCTCACCTACAGGGGCCCAATACGAGCAGTACTTC	CASSPTGAQYEQYF
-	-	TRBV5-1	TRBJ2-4	TGCGCCAGCAGCTTGGTAGGGACTCAGGGGGGTGGAAACATTCAGTACTTC	CASSLVGTQGGGNIQYF
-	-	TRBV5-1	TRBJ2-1	TGCGCCAGCAGCCCGGACACCCACAATGAGCAGTTCTTC	CASSPDTHNEQFF
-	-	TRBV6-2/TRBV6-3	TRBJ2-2	TGTGCCAGCAGTTCCGTTGAAACGGGGGTTAGCACCGGGGAGCTGTTTTTT	CASSSVETGVSTGELFF
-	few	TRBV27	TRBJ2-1	TGTGCCAGCAGTTTATACGGGAGTTACAATGAGCAGTTCTTC	CASSLYGSYNEQFF
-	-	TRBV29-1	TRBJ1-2	TGCAGCGTTGAAGATCGACAGTGGTATGGCTACACCTTC	CSVEDRQWYGYTF
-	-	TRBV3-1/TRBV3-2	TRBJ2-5	TGTGCCAGCAGCCAAATGGGGGAGACCCAGTACTTC	CASSQMGETQYF
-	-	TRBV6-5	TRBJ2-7	TGTGCCAGCAGTTACTCGGTCGGGCAGGGGTACGAGCAGTACTTC	CASSYSVGQGYEQYF
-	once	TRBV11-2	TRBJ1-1	TGTGCCAGCAGCTTAGATCCGGGACTAGGGAGCACTGAAGCTTTCTTT	CASSLDPGLGSTEAFF
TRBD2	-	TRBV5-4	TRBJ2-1	TGTGCCAGCAGCCCCGGACTAGCGGGGGGCCCCTTGAACAATGAGCAGTTCTTC	CASSPGLAGGPLNNEQFF
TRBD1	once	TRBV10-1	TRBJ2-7	TGCGCCAGCAGTGGGACAGGCTACGAGCAGTACTTC	CASSGTGYEQYF
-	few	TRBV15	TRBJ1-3	TGTGCCACCAGCACCGTAGGTGGCTCAAACACCATATATTTT	CATSTVGGSNTIYF